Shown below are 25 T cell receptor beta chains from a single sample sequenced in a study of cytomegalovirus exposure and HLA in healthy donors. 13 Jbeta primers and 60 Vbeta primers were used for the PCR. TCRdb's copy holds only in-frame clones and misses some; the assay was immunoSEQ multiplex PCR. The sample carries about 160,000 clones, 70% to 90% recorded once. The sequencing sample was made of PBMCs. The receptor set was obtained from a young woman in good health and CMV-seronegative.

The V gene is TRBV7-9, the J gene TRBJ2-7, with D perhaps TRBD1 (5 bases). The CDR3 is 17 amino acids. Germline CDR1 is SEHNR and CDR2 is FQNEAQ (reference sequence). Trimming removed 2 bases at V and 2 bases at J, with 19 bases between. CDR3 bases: TGTGCCAGCAGCTTAACTACAGGCAGAGTCAATCCCTACGAGCAGTACTTC. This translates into CASSLTTGRVNPYEQYF.

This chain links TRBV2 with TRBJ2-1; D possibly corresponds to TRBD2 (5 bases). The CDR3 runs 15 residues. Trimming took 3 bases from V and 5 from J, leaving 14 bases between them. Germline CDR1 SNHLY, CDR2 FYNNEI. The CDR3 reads CASSDVISVDNEQFF. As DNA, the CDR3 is TGTGCCAGCAGTGATGTTATTAGCGTCGACAATGAGCAGTTCTTC.

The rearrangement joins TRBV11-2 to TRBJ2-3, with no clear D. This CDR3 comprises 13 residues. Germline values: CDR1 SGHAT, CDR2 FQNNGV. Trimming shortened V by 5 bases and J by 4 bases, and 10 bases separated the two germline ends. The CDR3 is CASSPEVADTQYF. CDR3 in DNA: TGTGCCAGCAGCCCCGAGGTGGCAGATACGCAGTATTTT.

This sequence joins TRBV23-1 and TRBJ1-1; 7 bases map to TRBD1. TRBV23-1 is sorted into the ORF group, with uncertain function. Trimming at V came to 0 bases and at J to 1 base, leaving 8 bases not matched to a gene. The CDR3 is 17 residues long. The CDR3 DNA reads TGCGCCAGCAGTCAATCGAATCCGGGACAGTGGAACACTGAAGCTTTCTTT. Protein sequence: CASSQSNPGQWNTEAFF.

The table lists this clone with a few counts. The CDR3 reads CASSFTRYNEQFF. CDR3 sequence (DNA): TGTGCCAGCAGTTTCACTAGGTACAATGAGCAGTTCTTC. This rearrangement joins TRBV27 to TRBJ2-1; a weak D match, TRBD2 (5 bases). With 3 bases removed from V and 4 bases from J, the gap between germline ends came to 7 bases. The CDR3 contains 13 residues. Germline V lookup: CDR1 MNHEY, CDR2 SMNVEV (reference sequence).

This CDR3 is CASTAGLERKLFF. DNA of the CDR3: TGTGCCAGCACCGCGGGTCTCGAACGAAAACTGTTTTTT. This chain joins TRBV2 and TRBJ1-4; D is uncertain. The V gene lost 7 bases and the J gene lost 10 bases, with 16 bases spanning the gap. CDR1 and CDR2 (germline): SNHLY, FYNNEI. The CDR3 runs 13 residues.

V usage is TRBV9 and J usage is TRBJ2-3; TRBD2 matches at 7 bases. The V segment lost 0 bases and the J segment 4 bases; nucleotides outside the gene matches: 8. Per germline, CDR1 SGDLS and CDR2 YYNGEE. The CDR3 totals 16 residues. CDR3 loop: CASSVVPQGGADTQYF. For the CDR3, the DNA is TGTGCCAGCAGCGTAGTGCCTCAGGGAGGGGCAGATACGCAGTATTTT.

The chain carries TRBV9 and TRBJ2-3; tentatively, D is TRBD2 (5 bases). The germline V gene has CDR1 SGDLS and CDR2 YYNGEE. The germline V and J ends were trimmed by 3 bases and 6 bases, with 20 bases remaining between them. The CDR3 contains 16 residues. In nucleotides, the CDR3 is TGTGCCAGCAGCGGACCCCACGGGTTCTCGGGGGATACGCAGTATTTT. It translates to CASSGPHGFSGDTQYF.

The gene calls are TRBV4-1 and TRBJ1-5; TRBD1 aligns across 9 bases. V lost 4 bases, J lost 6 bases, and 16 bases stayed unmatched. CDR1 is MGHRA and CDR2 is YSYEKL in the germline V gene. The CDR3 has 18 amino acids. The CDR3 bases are TGCGCCAGCAGCCCACGAGCTATACAGGGGGCGGTTAGTCAGCCCCAGCATTTT. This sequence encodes CASSPRAIQGAVSQPQHF.

The CDR3 reads CASSQRGLEAFF. DNA of the CDR3: TGCGCCAGCAGCCAAAGGGGGCTTGAAGCTTTCTTT. The V call is TRBV4-1, the J call TRBJ1-1; 7 bases agree with TRBD1. The CDR3 loop spans 12 amino acids. The J segment lost 7 bases and the V segment lost 2 bases, leaving 1 base of the junction unmatched. The germline gives CDR1 MGHRA, CDR2 YSYEKL.

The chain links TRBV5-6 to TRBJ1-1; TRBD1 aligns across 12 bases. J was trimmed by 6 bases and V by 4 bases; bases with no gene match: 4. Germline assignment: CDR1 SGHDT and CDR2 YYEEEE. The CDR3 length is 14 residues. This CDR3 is CASSRDRGLSEAFF. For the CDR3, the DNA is TGTGCCAGCAGCCGGGACAGGGGGCTTTCTGAAGCTTTCTTT.

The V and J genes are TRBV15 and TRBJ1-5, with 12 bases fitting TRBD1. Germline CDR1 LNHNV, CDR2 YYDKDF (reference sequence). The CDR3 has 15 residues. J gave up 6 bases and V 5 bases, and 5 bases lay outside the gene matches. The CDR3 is CATSGGTGGGQPQHF. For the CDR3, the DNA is TGTGCCACCAGCGGGGGGACAGGGGGCGGTCAGCCCCAGCATTTT.

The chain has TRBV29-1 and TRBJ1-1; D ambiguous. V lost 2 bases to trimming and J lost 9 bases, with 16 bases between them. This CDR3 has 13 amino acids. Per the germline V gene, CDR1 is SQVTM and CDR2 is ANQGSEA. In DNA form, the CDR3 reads TGCAGCGTTGAACCAGCGCCTCTAGAAAAAGCTTTCTTT. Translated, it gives CSVEPAPLEKAFF.

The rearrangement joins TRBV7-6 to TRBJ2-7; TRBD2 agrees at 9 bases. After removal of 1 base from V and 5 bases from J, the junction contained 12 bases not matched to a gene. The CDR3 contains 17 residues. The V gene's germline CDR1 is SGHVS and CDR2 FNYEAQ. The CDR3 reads CASSLGLSSGSLNEQYF. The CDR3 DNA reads TGTGCCAGCAGCTTAGGCCTGAGTAGCGGGAGTTTGAACGAGCAGTACTTC.

The CDR3, as DNA: TGTGCCAGTCAACCTCGACAGGGGGCGTGGAATTCACCCCTCCACTTT. Translating it yields CASQPRQGAWNSPLHF. The genes are TRBV19 and TRBJ1-6; the match to TRBD1 covers 10 bases. This CDR3 has 16 amino acids. With 8 bases clipped from V and 7 bases from J, the junction kept 11 bases outside the gene matches. Germline loops: CDR1 LNHDA, CDR2 SQIVND (reference sequence).

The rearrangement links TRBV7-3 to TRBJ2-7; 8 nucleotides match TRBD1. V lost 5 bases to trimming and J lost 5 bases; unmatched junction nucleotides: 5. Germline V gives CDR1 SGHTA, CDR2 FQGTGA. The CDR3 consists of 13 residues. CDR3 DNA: TGTGCCAGCAGCATGACAGGGGCCCACGAGCAGTACTTC. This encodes CASSMTGAHEQYF. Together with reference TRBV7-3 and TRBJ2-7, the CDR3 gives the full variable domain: GAGVSQTPSNKVTEKGKYVELRCDPISGHTALYWYRQSLGQGPEFLIYFQGTGAADDSGLPNDRFFAVRPEGSVSTLKIQRTERGDSAVYLCASSMTGAHEQYFGPGTRLTVT.

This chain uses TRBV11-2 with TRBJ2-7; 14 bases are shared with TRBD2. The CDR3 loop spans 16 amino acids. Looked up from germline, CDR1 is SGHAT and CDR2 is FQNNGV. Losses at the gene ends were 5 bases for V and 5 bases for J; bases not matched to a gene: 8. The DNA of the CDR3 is TGTGCCAGCAGCACCCGACTAGCGGGAGGGTCCCACGAGCAGTACTTC. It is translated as CASSTRLAGGSHEQYF.

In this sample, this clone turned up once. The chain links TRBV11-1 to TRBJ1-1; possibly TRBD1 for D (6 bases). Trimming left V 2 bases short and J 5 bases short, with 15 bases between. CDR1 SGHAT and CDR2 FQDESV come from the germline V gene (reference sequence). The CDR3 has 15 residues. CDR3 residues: CASSLMGQGITEAFF. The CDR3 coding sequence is TGTGCCAGCAGCTTAATGGGGCAGGGGATTACTGAAGCTTTCTTT.

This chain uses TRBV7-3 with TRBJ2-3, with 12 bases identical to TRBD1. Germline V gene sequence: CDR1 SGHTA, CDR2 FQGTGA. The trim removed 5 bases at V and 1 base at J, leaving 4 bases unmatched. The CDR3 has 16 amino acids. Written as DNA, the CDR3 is TGTGCCAGCAGCGCGGGACAGGGGGCTGGCACAGATACGCAGTATTTT. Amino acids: CASSAGQGAGTDTQYF.

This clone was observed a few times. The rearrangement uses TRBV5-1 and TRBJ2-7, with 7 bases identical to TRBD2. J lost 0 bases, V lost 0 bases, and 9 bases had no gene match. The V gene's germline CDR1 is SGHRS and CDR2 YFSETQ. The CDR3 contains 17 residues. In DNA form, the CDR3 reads TGCGCCAGCAGCTTGGACCCCAGCGGGGCTCGCTCCTACGAGCAGTACTTC. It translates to CASSLDPSGARSYEQYF. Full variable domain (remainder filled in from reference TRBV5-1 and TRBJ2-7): KAGVTQTPRYLIKTRGQQVTLSCSPISGHRSVSWYQQTPGQGLQFLFEYFSETQRNKGNFPGRFSGRQFSNSRSEMNVSTLELGDSALYLCASSLDPSGARSYEQYFGPGTRLTVT.

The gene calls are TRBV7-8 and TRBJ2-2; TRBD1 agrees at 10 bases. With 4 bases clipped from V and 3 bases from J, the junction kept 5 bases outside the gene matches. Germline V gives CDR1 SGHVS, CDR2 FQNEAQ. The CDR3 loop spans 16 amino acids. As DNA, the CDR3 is TGTGCCAGCAGCTCCAGGGACAGGGGATACACCGGGGAGCTGTTTTTT. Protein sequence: CASSSRDRGYTGELFF.

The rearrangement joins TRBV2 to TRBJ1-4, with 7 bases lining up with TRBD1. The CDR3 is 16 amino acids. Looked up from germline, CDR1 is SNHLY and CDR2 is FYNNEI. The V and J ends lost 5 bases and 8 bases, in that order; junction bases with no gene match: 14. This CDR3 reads CASSNNRGRSNEKLFF. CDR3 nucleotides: TGTGCCAGCAGTAATAACAGGGGACGCTCCAACGAAAAACTGTTTTTT.

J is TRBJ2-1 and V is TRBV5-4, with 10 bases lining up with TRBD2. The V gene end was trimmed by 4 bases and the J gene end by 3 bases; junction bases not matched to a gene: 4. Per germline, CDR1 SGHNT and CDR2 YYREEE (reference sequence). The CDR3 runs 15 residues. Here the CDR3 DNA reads TGTGCCAGCAGCCCTAGCGGGAGTTTCTACAATGAGCAGTTCTTC. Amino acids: CASSPSGSFYNEQFF.

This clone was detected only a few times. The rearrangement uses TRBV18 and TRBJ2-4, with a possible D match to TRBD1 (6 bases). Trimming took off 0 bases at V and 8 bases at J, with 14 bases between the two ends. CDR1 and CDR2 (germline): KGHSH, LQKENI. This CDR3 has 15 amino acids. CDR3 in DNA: TGTGCCAGCTCACCACCGACAGGCCACGGGGACATTCAGTACTTC. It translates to CASSPPTGHGDIQYF.

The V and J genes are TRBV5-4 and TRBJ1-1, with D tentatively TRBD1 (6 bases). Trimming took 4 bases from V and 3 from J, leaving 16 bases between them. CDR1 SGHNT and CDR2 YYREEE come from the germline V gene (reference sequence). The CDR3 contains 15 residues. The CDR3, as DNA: TGTGCCAGCAGCAGAACAGGGTTCAGGGACACTGAAGCTTTCTTT. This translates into CASSRTGFRDTEAFF.